This TCR beta chain was sequenced in a study of blood T cell repertoires in COVID-19. In the study overall: From T cells, B-cell-depleted T cells, or PBMCs came the material, which was cDNA or gDNA.

Within the sample, this clone is medium-sized. Original handling: Counts of nucleated cells, estimated from reference gene primer amplification, were obtained. Measured with immunoSEQ multiplex PCR; TCRdb has only the in-frame clones, and not every one. V and J calls plus clone size are reproduced from that table; the DNA served to infer D and trimming. The sample holds roughly 50,000 clones, approximately 85% seen once. CDR3 length equals 14 residues. The V gene lost 3 bases and the J gene lost 6 bases, with 13 bases spanning the gap. CDR1 is MNHEY and CDR2 is SMNVEV in the germline V gene (reference sequence).

The receptor was isolated from a man in his 60s with acute or convalescent COVID-19. The rearrangement uses TRBV27 and TRBJ2-3, with D possibly TRBD2 on 5 matching bases. Sequencing input: peripheral blood. The CDR3 reads CASSLASGWDTQYF. The CDR3 nucleotides are TGTGCCAGCAGTTTGGCCAGCGGATGGGATACGCAGTATTTT.